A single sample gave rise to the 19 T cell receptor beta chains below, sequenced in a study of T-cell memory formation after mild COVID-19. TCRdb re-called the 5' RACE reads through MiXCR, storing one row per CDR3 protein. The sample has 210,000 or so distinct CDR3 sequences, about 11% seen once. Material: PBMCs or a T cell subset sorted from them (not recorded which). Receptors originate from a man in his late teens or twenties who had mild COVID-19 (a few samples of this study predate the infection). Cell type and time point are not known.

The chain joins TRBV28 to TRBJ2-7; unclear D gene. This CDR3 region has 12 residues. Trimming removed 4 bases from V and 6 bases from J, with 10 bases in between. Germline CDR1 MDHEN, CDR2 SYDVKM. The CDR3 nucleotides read TGTGCCAGCAGTTCCTTCCCACTCGAGCAGTACGTC. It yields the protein CASSSFPLEQYV.

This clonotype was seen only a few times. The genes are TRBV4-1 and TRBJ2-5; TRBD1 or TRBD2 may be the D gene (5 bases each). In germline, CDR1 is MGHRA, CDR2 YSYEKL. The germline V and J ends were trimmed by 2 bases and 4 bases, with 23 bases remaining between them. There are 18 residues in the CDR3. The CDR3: CASSQIRARDAKGETQYF. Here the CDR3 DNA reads TGCGCCAGCAGCCAAATTAGGGCGAGGGACGCCAAGGGAGAGACCCAGTACTTC.

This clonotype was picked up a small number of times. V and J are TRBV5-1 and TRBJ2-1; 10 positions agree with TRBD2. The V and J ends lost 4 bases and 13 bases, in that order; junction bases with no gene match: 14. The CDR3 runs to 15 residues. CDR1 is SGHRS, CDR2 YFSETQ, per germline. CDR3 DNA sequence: TGCGCCAGCAGCCCCCAGCCAGCGGGGGGGCCCAAACAGTTCTTC. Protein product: CASSPQPAGGPKQFF.

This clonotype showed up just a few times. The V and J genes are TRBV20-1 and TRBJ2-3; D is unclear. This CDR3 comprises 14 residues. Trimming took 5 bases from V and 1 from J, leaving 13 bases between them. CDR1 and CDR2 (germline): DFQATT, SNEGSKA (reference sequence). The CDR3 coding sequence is TGCAGTGCTGGTCGAGGTCAGGGCACAGATACGCAGTATTTT. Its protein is CSAGRGQGTDTQYF.

CDR3: CASSGLGRSEQFF. The CDR3 DNA reads as TGTGCCAGCAGCGGACTAGGGCGCAGTGAGCAGTTCTTC. The chain uses TRBV28 and TRBJ2-1; 7 bases line up with TRBD2. This CDR3 has 13 amino acids. With 6 bases clipped from V and 9 bases from J, the junction kept 8 bases outside the gene matches. The germline V gene encodes CDR1 MDHEN and CDR2 SYDVKM.

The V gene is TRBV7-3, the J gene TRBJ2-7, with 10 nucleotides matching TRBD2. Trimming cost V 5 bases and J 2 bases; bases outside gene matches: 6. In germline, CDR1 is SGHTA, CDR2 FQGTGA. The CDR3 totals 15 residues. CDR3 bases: TGTGCCAGCAGCCCCTCTAGCGGGGGCCCCTACGAGCAGTACTTC. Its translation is CASSPSSGGPYEQYF.

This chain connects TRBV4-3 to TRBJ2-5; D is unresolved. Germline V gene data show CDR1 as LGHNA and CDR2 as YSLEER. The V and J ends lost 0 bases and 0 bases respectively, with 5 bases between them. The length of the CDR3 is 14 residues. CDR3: CASSQERYQETQYF. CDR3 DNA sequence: TGCGCCAGCAGCCAAGAACGGTACCAAGAGACCCAGTACTTC.

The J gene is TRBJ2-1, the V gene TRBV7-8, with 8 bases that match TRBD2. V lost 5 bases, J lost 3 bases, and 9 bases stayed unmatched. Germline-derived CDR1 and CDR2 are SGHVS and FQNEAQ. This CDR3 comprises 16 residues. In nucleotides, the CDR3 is TGTGCCAGCAGCCTCCCGAGCGGGGGCTACTACAATGAGCAGTTCTTC. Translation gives CASSLPSGGYYNEQFF.

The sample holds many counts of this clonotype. This chain's CDR3 is CASSLGSEYNEQFF. The CDR3 nucleotides are TGCGCCAGCAGCTTGGGGTCAGAGTACAATGAGCAGTTCTTC. J is TRBJ2-1 and V is TRBV5-1; D gene ambiguous. Trimming stripped 0 bases from V and 4 bases from J, with 8 bases between. Germline-derived CDR1 and CDR2 are SGHRS and YFSETQ. CDR3 size: 14 residues.

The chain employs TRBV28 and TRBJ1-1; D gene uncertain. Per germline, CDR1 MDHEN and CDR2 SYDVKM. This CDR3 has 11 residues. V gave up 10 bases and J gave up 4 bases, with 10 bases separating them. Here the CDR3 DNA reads TGTGCCACCGGGGTCGCCACTGAAGCTTTCTTT. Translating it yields CATGVATEAFF.

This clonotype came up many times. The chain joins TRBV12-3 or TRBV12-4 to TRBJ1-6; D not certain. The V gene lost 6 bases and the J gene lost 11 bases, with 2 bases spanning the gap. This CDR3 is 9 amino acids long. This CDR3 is CASSPPLHF. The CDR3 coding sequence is TGTGCCAGCAGCCCACCCCTCCACTTT.

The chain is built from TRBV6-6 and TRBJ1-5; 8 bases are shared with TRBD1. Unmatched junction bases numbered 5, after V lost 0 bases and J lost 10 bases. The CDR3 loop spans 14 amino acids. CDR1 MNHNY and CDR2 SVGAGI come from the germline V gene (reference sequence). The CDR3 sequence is CASSYSTGGSPQHF. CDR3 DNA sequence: TGTGCCAGCAGTTACTCAACAGGGGGTAGCCCCCAGCATTTT.

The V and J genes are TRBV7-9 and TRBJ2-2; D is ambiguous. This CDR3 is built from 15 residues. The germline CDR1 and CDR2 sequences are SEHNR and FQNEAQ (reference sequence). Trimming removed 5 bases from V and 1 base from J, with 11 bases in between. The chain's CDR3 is CASSVTFGNTGELFF. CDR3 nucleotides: TGTGCCAGCAGCGTAACGTTCGGGAACACCGGGGAGCTGTTTTTT.

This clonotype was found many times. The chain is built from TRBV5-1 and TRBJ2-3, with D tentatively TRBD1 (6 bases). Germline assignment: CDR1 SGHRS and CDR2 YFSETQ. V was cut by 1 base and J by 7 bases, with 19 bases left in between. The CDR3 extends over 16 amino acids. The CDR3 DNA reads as TGCGCCAGCAGCTTGTCCCATTCAGGGGATCGGAATACGCAGTATTTT. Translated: CASSLSHSGDRNTQYF.

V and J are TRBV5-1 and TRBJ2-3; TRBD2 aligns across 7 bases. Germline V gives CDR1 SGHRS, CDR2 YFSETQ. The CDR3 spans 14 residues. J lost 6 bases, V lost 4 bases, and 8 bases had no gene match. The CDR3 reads CASSGAGTGDTQYF. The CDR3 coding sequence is TGCGCCAGCAGCGGAGCGGGGACCGGGGATACGCAGTATTTT.

This chain's CDR3 is CASSPTREEETQYF. CDR3 DNA sequence: TGTGCCAGCTCACCTACTCGGGAAGAAGAGACCCAGTACTTC. The chain employs TRBV18 and TRBJ2-5, with a possible D match to TRBD2 (5 bases). The CDR3 sequence is 14 residues long. V lost 3 bases and J lost 3, with 11 bases in between. CDR1 is KGHSH and CDR2 is LQKENI in the germline V gene.

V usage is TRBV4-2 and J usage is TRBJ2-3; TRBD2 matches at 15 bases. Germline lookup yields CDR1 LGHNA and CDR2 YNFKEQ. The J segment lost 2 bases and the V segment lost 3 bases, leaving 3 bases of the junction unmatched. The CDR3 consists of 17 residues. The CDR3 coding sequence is TGTGCCAGCAGCCAGGGACTAGCGGGGGGTGTCACAGATACGCAGTATTTT. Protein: CASSQGLAGGVTDTQYF.

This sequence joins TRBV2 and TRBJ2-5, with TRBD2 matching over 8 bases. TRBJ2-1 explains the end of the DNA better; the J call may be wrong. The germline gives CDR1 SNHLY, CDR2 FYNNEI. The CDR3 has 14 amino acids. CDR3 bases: TGTGCCAGCAGTGATGGCGGGGGGAACAATGAGCAGTTCTTC. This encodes CASSDGGGNNEQFF.

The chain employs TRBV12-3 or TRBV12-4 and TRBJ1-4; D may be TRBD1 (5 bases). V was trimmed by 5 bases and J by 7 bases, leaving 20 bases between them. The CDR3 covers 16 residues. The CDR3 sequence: CASSQRTGAGGEKLFF. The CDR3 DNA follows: TGTGCCAGCAGTCAACGCACCGGGGCCGGGGGTGAAAAACTGTTTTTT.